This TCR beta chain was captured by sequencing in a study of metastatic and nonmetastatic thyroid tumors. Study overall: Blood and tumor or nodule tissue repertoires from malignant and benign thyroid patients were compared.

This clone showed up many times. Its matching antigen is unknown. This CDR3 has 13 residues. The ends were cut back, 6 bases at V and 5 bases at J, with 13 bases in the middle. Germline loops: CDR1 DFQATT, CDR2 SNEGSKA (reference sequence). The study's findings and limits: TCR beta diversity was reportedly significantly higher in malignant thyroid tumors than benign nodules, in blood and tumor.

Thyroid surgery had not been preceded by any treatment in any patient. Under the authors' procedure: Building a distant-metastasis classifier for papillary thyroid cancer drew on CDR3 differences across clinicopathological groups. TCRdb re-called clones via MiXCR from the PCR reads. The V and J calls follow TCRdb's processing rather than the paper's. This sample has more than 12,000 clones; approximately 30% occur once, and the top ten carry roughly half. This rearrangement joins TRBV20-1 to TRBJ2-2; tentatively, D is TRBD1 (5 bases). This TCR was recovered from a male donor with papillary thyroid cancer or a benign thyroid nodule (not recorded which). Some clones in this sample may be carry-over from other donors' samples. The sequenced sample was tumor tissue. The CDR3 reads CSAIKAGTGELFF. In nucleotides, the CDR3 is TGCAGTGCCATTAAGGCAGGGACCGGGGAGCTGTTTTTT.